Reported below is one TCR beta chain. Antigen: not known. Measured with immunoSEQ multiplex PCR; TCRdb has only the in-frame clones, and not every one. The table records some 60,000 clones, approximately 72% of them present only once. These data belong to a study of vaccination effects on CD4 cells after COVID-19. The wider study: Post-vaccine sampling occurred a median 72 days after the second dose. Study-level results: In healthy vaccinees, only 1 of 255 vaccine-induced clones cross-reacted with common cold coronaviruses.

The culture ran for approximately 11 days before CD4+ T cells were isolated. Either the BNT162b2 or mRNA-1273 vaccine was given to participants in two doses. According to the study, vaccine recipients showed no prior SARS-CoV-2 infection and negative nucleocapsid antibodies. The V gene's germline CDR1 is LNHNV and CDR2 YYDKDF (reference sequence). V lost 0 bases and J lost 9, with 12 bases in between. CDR3 length: 14 amino acids. The sequence came from a human donor who received a COVID-19 vaccine. The chain joins TRBV15 to TRBJ2-1; possible D gene TRBD2, 5 bases. This sample comprised CD4+ T cells from PBMCs cultured without peptide, obtained after COVID-19 vaccination. CDR3 loop: CATSRERVTGEQFF. In DNA form, the CDR3 reads TGTGCCACCAGCAGAGAGCGGGTCACGGGTGAGCAGTTCTTC.